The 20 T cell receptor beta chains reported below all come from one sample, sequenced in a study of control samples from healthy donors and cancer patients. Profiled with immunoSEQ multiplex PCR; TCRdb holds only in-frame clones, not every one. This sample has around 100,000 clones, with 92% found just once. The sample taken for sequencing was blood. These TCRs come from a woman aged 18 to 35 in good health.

CDR3 protein: CASSSTGNTGELFF. The CDR3, as DNA: TGTGCCAGCTCATCAACAGGGAACACCGGGGAGCTGTTTTTT. This sequence joins TRBV18 and TRBJ2-2; D perhaps matches TRBD1 (5 bases). The germline gives CDR1 KGHSH, CDR2 LQKENI. The CDR3 is 14 amino acids. V lost 5 bases and J lost 1, with 8 bases in between.

The CDR3 loop reads CASEYTDRGAGQPQHF. The CDR3 nucleotides are TGCGCCAGCGAATATACGGACAGGGGGGCCGGTCAGCCCCAGCATTTT. The V call is TRBV10-1, the J call TRBJ1-5; 10 bases match TRBD1. With V trimmed by 8 bases and J by 6 bases, 13 bases remained unmatched. The V gene's germline CDR1 is WNHNN and CDR2 SYGVQD (reference sequence). CDR3 length: 16 residues.

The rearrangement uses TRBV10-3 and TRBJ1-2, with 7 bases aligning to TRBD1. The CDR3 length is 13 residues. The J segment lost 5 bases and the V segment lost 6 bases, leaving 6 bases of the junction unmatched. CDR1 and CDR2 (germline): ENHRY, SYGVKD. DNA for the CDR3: TGTGCCATCAGCGGGTCACAGGGGTATGGCTACACCTTC. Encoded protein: CAISGSQGYGYTF.

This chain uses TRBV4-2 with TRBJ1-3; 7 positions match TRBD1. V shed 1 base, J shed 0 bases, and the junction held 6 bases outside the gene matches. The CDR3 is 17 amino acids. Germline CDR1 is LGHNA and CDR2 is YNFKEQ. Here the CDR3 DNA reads TGTGCCAGCAGCCAAGTCGACAGGGAGAGCTCTGGAAACACCATATATTTT. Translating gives CASSQVDRESSGNTIYF.

CDR3 protein: CASSPEAKSYNEQFF. CDR3 sequence (DNA): TGTGCCAGCTCACCAGAGGCTAAGTCCTACAATGAGCAGTTCTTC. The chain employs TRBV18 and TRBJ2-1; no firm D call. Trimming left V 2 bases short and J 1 base short, with 9 bases between. CDR3 length: 15 amino acids. Germline loops: CDR1 KGHSH, CDR2 LQKENI. The variable domain in full, with the rest retrieved from reference TRBV18 and TRBJ2-1, is NAGVMQNPRHLVRRRGQEARLRCSPMKGHSHVYWYRQLPEEGLKFMVYLQKENIIDESGMPKERFSAEFPKEGPSILRIQQVVRGDSAAYFCASSPEAKSYNEQFFGPGTRLTVL.

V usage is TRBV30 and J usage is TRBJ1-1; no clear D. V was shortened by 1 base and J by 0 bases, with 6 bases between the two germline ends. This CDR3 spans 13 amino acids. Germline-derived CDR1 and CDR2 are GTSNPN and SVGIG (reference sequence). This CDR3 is CAWSGAMNTEAFF. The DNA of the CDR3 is TGTGCCTGGAGTGGGGCGATGAACACTGAAGCTTTCTTT.

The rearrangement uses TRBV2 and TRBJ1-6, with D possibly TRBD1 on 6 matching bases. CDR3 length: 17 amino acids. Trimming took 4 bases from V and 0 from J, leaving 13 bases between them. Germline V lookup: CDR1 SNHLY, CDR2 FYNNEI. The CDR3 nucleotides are TGTGCCAGCAGTGTCAGGGGCAAGAGCTCCTATAATTCACCCCTCCACTTT. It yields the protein CASSVRGKSSYNSPLHF.

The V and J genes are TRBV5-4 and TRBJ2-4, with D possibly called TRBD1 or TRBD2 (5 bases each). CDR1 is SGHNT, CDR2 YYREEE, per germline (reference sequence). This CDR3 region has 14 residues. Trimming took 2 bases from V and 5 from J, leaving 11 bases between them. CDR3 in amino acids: CASSFSGSENIQYF. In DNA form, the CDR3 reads TGTGCCAGCAGCTTTTCAGGGAGCGAAAACATTCAGTACTTC.

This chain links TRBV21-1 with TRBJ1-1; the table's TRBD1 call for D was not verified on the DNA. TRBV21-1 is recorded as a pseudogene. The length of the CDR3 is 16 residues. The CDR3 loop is CASSKAWRGPGTEAFF. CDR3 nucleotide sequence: TGTGCCAGCAGCAAAGCTTGGAGGGGGCCGGGGACTGAAGCTTTCTTT.

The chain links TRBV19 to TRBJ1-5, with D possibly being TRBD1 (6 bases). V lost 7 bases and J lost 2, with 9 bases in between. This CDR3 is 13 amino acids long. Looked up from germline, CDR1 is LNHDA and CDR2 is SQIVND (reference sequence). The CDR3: CASTPGGNQPQHF. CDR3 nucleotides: TGTGCCAGTACCCCAGGGGGCAATCAGCCCCAGCATTTT.

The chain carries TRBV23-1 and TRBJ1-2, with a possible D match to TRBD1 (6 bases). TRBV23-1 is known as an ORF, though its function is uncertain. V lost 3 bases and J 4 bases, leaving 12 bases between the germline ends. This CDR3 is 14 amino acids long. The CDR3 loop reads CASSHQGCVYGYTF. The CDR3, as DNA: TGCGCCAGCAGTCACCAGGGGTGCGTCTATGGCTACACCTTC.

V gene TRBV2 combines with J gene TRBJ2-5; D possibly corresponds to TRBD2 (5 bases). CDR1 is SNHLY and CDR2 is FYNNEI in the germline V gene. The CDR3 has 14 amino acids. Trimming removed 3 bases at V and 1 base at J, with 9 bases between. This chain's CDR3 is CASSDPDFQETQYF. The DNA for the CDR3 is TGTGCCAGCAGTGACCCGGACTTCCAAGAGACCCAGTACTTC.

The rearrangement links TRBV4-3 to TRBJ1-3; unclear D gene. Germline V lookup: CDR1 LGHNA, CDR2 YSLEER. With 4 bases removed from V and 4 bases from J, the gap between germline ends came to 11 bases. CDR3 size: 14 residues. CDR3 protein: CASSPLVDGNTIYF. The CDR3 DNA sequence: TGCGCCAGCAGCCCACTCGTAGACGGAAACACCATATATTTT.

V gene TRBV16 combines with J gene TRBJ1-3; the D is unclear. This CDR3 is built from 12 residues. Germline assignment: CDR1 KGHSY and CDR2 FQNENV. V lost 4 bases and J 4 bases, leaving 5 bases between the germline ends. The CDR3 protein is CASSPPGNTIYF. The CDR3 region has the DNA TGTGCCAGCAGCCCCCCCGGAAACACCATATATTTT.

The CDR3 loop is CASSLVAGVPPNTGELFF. The CDR3 DNA sequence: TGTGCCAGCAGCTTAGTAGCGGGAGTGCCCCCGAACACCGGGGAGCTGTTTTTT. The chain links TRBV11-2 to TRBJ2-2; 9 bases fit TRBD2. With V trimmed by 1 base and J by 0 bases, 6 bases remained unmatched. Germline loops: CDR1 SGHAT, CDR2 FQNNGV. This CDR3 is built from 18 residues.

In DNA form, the CDR3 reads TGTGCCAGCAGTTTATCCCCCCCCAGCGGGACATCTTACGAGCAGTACTTC. Translating it yields CASSLSPPSGTSYEQYF. The chain is built from TRBV27 and TRBJ2-7; D may be TRBD2 (7 bases). Germline values: CDR1 MNHEY, CDR2 SMNVEV (reference sequence). V dropped 0 bases and J dropped 4 bases, with 19 bases sitting between them. The CDR3 contains 17 residues.

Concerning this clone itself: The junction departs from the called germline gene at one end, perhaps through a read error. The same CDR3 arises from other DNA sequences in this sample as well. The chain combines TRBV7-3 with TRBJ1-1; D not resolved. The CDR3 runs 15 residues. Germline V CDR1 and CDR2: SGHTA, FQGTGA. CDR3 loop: CASSLDGTPNTEAFF. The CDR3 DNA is TGCGCCAGCAGCTTAGACGGCACTCCGAACACTGAAGCTTTCTTT.

The DNA for the CDR3 is TGTGCCAGCAGCCTCAGCGGGGTCTACAATGAGCAGTTCTTC. It codes for CASSLSGVYNEQFF. The chain is built from TRBV7-3 and TRBJ2-1, with 7 bases that match TRBD2. The CDR3 runs to 14 residues. V gave up 5 bases and J gave up 3 bases; unmatched junction bases: 4. Germline V CDR1 and CDR2: SGHTA, FQGTGA.

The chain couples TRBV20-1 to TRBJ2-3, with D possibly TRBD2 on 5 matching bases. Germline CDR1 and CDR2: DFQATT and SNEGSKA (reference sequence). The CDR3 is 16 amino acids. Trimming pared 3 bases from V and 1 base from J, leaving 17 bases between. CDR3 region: CSASWTFSPRTDTQYF. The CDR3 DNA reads TGCAGTGCTAGTTGGACTTTCTCACCTCGCACAGATACGCAGTATTTT.

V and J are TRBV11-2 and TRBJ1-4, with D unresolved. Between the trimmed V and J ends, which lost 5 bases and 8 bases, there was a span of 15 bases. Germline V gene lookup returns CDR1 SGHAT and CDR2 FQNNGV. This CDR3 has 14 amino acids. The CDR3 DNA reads TGTGCCAGCAGCCCACTGCGGGCCAGAGAAAAACTGTTTTTT. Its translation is CASSPLRAREKLFF.